A single sample is the source of the 5 T cell receptor beta chains below, sequenced in a study of T cell clones after liver transplantation. This table comes from immunoSEQ multiplex PCR, and its TCRdb copy is limited to in-frame clones, with some not included. The sample shows about 72,000 clones, 90% of them seen only once. Sequencing was performed on CD4+ T cells from blood, taken before liver transplant. The origin of the receptors is a human donor who received a liver transplant.

This clone has only one observation. The J gene is TRBJ2-3, the V gene TRBV9, with D maybe TRBD1 (5 bases). The CDR3 is 14 amino acids. Trimming shortened V by 0 bases and J by 5 bases, and 10 bases separated the two germline ends. CDR1 and CDR2 (germline): SGDLS, YYNGEE. This CDR3 is CASSVAAQGDTQYF. The DNA of the CDR3 is TGTGCCAGCAGCGTAGCTGCCCAGGGAGATACGCAGTATTTT.

This sequence joins TRBV11-3 and TRBJ2-1, with a possible D match to TRBD2 (6 bases). With 1 base removed from V and 2 bases from J, the gap between germline ends came to 9 bases. Per the germline V gene, CDR1 is SGHNT and CDR2 is YENEEA. CDR3 length equals 15 residues. CDR3 amino acids: CASSLVTGAYNEQFF. CDR3 DNA: TGTGCCAGCAGCTTAGTTACGGGAGCCTACAATGAGCAGTTCTTC.

The V gene is TRBV9, the J gene TRBJ1-3; 7 nucleotides align to TRBD1. The CDR3 loop spans 17 amino acids. In germline, CDR1 is SGDLS, CDR2 YYNGEE. With 0 bases clipped from V and 0 bases from J, the junction kept 6 bases outside the gene matches. For the CDR3, the DNA is TGTGCCAGCAGCGTAGGGGGACAGTTCACCTCTGGAAACACCATATATTTT. It codes for CASSVGGQFTSGNTIYF.

The rearrangement joins TRBV19 to TRBJ2-3, with D maybe TRBD1 (6 bases). The CDR3 has 13 amino acids. Germline loops: CDR1 LNHDA, CDR2 SQIVND (reference sequence). V lost 10 bases and J 0 bases, leaving 11 bases between the germline ends. The CDR3 DNA reads TGTGCCACCCGACAGGTTAGCACAGATACGCAGTATTTT. It encodes CATRQVSTDTQYF.

This clone was found once. This rearrangement joins TRBV11-2 to TRBJ2-3, with D maybe TRBD2 (5 bases). V was cut by 5 bases and J by 2 bases, with 11 bases left in between. Germline V CDR1 and CDR2: SGHAT, FQNNGV. This CDR3 region has 14 residues. This CDR3 is CASSPGLFTDTQYF. CDR3 DNA sequence: TGTGCCAGCAGCCCCGGACTGTTCACAGATACGCAGTATTTT.